The clone carrying this TCR beta chain was seen more than once but under ten times. The antigen remains undetermined. The use of a sample-barcoded 5' primer and a J-beta primer mix characterized a second PCR of roughly 6 to 11 cycles. TCRdb called the 5' RACE reads again in MiXCR, with one record for every CDR3 protein. The sample holds about 840,000 distinct CDR3 sequences; 29% are singletons and the top ten take about 9.4%. Germline CDR1 reads SGDLS; CDR2 reads YYNGEE. This CDR3 is 15 amino acids long. V dropped 3 bases and J dropped 8 bases, with 20 bases sitting between them. This record comes from a study of blood T cells in healthy people across ages. Study-level results: The long-lived group displayed more naive CD4+ cells, plus higher diversity, than the aged donors did.

This sample also appeared in a second study, on T cells of mothers and their children.

The origin of this receptor is a woman between 40 and 50 years old in good health. The sequenced material came from blood. The chain employs TRBV9 and TRBJ1-1; no reliable D call. The CDR3 loop is CASSATRLTSTEAFF. The CDR3 DNA sequence: TGTGCCAGCAGCGCCACAAGACTTACCAGTACCGAAGCTTTCTTT.